The source of this T cell receptor (beta chain) is a study of T cells in localized non-small cell lung cancer. Findings and limits, study-wide: Because sequencing included only one region (of the tumor), heterogeneity remains possible. Uninvolved adjacent lung, not tumor, had the highest T cell clonality. For the top 100 tumor clones, a median around 55 also appeared in adjacent lung.

Libraries were prepared by immunoSEQ multiplex PCR; TCRdb keeps only in-frame clonotypes and omits some of them. The sample records some 80,000 clones, about 83% being singletons. This clone was picked up one time. Its matching antigen is unknown. The receptor's source is a man aged 40 to 70 with stage I lung adenocarcinoma. Sequencing was performed on peripheral blood, taken before any cancer treatment.

The CDR3 nucleotides read TGTGCCAGCAGTCAATCGGGGACAGGGCACAATGAGCAGTTCTTC. Translating it yields CASSQSGTGHNEQFF. V gene TRBV11-2 combines with J gene TRBJ2-1, with 9 bases identical to TRBD1. The CDR3 is 15 residues long. CDR1 SGHAT and CDR2 FQNNGV come from the germline V gene. V shed 6 bases and J 5 bases; nucleotides not matched to a gene: 8.